Following are 14 T cell receptor beta chains from one sample sequenced in a study of blood T cells in healthy people across ages. Next came a second PCR, run for about 6 to 12 cycles, which used a sample-barcoded 5' primer along with a J-beta primer mix. TCRdb called the 5' RACE reads again in MiXCR, with one record for every CDR3 protein. The repertoire holds some 900,000 distinct CDR3 sequences, with around 49% as singletons. The specimen was blood. Every receptor here comes from a man aged 25 to 40 in good health.

The genes are TRBV6-5 and TRBJ2-2, with 7 bases lining up with TRBD1. The germline CDR1 and CDR2 sequences are MNHEY and SVGAGI. V lost 3 bases, J lost 0 bases, and 1 base stayed unmatched. This CDR3 comprises 15 residues. DNA for the CDR3: TGTGCCAGCAGTTATACAGGGGCGAACACCGGGGAGCTGTTTTTT. This codes for CASSYTGANTGELFF.

This chain links TRBV10-3 with TRBJ2-3; TRBD1 matches 7 bases. V shed 6 bases, J shed 2 bases, and the junction held 2 bases outside the gene matches. This CDR3 contains 13 residues. CDR1 is ENHRY, CDR2 SYGVKD, per germline. The CDR3 spells CAIRQGNTDTQYF. Here the CDR3 DNA reads TGTGCCATCAGACAGGGGAACACAGATACGCAGTATTTT.

This clonotype was seen only once. The chain joins TRBV9 to TRBJ2-1; a possible D gene is TRBD2 (6 bases). There are 16 residues in the CDR3. V was trimmed by 2 bases and J by 2 bases, leaving 14 bases between them. Looked up from germline, CDR1 is SGDLS and CDR2 is YYNGEE. CDR3 sequence reads: CASSVEAGTTYNEQFF. The CDR3 DNA sequence: TGTGCCAGCAGCGTCGAGGCGGGGACGACCTACAATGAGCAGTTCTTC. The full variable domain, rest sourced from reference TRBV9 and TRBJ2-1, is DSGVTQTPKHLITATGQRVTLRCSPRSGDLSVYWYQQSLDQGLQFLIQYYNGEERAKGNILERFSAQQFPDLHSELNLSSLELGDSALYFCASSVEAGTTYNEQFFGPGTRLTVL.

The rearrangement links TRBV5-1 to TRBJ2-3; TRBD2 matches at 9 bases. Germline assignment: CDR1 SGHRS and CDR2 YFSETQ. Trimming took 4 bases from V and 3 from J; bases not matched to a gene: 12. This CDR3 has 17 residues. CDR3: CASSPRPSGGRTDTQYF. DNA for the CDR3: TGCGCCAGCAGCCCGAGGCCCAGCGGGGGGAGGACAGATACGCAGTATTTT.

This clonotype was observed a handful of times. The chain is built from TRBV18 and TRBJ2-1, with D unclear. The J call is doubtful: the DNA matches TRBJ2-7 better. CDR1 KGHSH and CDR2 LQKENI come from the germline V gene. The CDR3 runs to 12 residues. CDR3 in amino acids: CASSPTNNEQYF. CDR3 DNA sequence: TGTGCCAGCTCACCAACTAACAATGAGCAGTACTTC.

This clonotype was detected only a few times. The chain employs TRBV27 and TRBJ2-4; 8 bases line up with TRBD2. The J call is in doubt because the DNA end fits TRBJ2-7 better. The CDR3 runs 14 residues. Germline V gene data show CDR1 as MNHEY and CDR2 as SMNVEV (reference sequence). The CDR3 loop reads CASSYRGGEYEQYF. DNA for the CDR3: TGTGCCAGCAGTTACCGGGGGGGCGAGTACGAGCAGTACTTC.

V gene TRBV11-2 combines with J gene TRBJ2-4, with 7 bases matching TRBD1. Matching the DNA end better, TRBJ2-7 makes the J call doubtful. The germline V gene encodes CDR1 SGHAT and CDR2 FQNNGV. The CDR3 loop spans 15 amino acids. CDR3 loop: CASSLITTGLDEQYF. The CDR3 region has the DNA TGTGCCAGCAGCTTAATAACGACAGGGCTGGACGAGCAGTACTTC.

The chain is built from TRBV5-6 and TRBJ2-1; D is undetermined. The DNA matches TRBJ2-7 better at its end, which makes the J call doubtful. The CDR3 is 15 amino acids. In germline, CDR1 is SGHDT, CDR2 YYEEEE. CDR3 protein: CASSFRAASYNEQYF. In DNA, the CDR3 is TGTGCCAGCAGCTTTAGGGCAGCCTCCTACAATGAGCAGTACTTC.

The rearrangement joins TRBV27 to TRBJ1-1, with 9 nucleotides matching TRBD1. The germline CDR1 and CDR2 sequences are MNHEY and SMNVEV (reference sequence). The CDR3 extends over 17 amino acids. Trimming at V came to 5 bases and at J to 1 base, leaving 11 bases not matched to a gene. Here the CDR3 reads CASSPKGTGYRNTEAFF. DNA for the CDR3: TGTGCCAGCAGTCCGAAAGGGACAGGGTATAGGAACACTGAAGCTTTCTTT.

This clonotype came up once. The genes are TRBV6-1 and TRBJ1-5; the D is unclear. This CDR3 contains 16 residues. The germline CDR1 and CDR2 sequences are MNHNS and SASEGT. V shed 2 bases and J shed 0 bases, with 11 bases lying between them. This chain's CDR3 is CASSEITAPSNQPQHF. Written as DNA, the CDR3 is TGTGCCAGCAGTGAAATAACAGCCCCTAGCAATCAGCCCCAGCATTTT.

V gene TRBV12-3 or TRBV12-4 combines with J gene TRBJ1-6; 7 bases align to TRBD1. The CDR3 length is 13 residues. V gave up 4 bases and J gave up 9 bases; unmatched junction bases: 3. In DNA, the CDR3 is TGTGCCAGCAGTTCACAGGGGACTTCACCCCTCCACTTT. Residues: CASSSQGTSPLHF.

This clonotype has more than one count but fewer than ten. The DNA is left out, because the CDR3 cannot be placed on it with certainty; the CDR3 is given as TCRdb lists it. V usage is TRBV29-1 and J usage is TRBJ2-7; the table gives TRBD1 as D, unverified against the DNA. The germline V gene encodes CDR1 SQVTM and CDR2 ANQGSEA. From its first to its last residue, the CDR3 has 14 amino acids. The CDR3 spells CSVDSGQATYEQYF.

V gene TRBV5-1 combines with J gene TRBJ2-3, with TRBD1 matching over 9 bases. The V gene end was trimmed by 5 bases and the J gene end by 8 bases; junction bases not matched to a gene: 6. Per the germline V gene, CDR1 is SGHRS and CDR2 is YFSETQ. The CDR3 contains 13 residues. In DNA, the CDR3 is TGCGCCAGCAGTAGTCCGGGACAGGGTACGCAGTATTTT. Its translation: CASSSPGQGTQYF.

The V gene is TRBV12-3 or TRBV12-4, the J gene TRBJ2-1, with 10 bases matching TRBD1. This CDR3 region has 16 residues. The trim removed 0 bases at V and 8 bases at J, leaving 7 bases unmatched. This CDR3 reads CASSLAGQGVIDEQFF. For the CDR3, the DNA is TGTGCCAGCAGTTTAGCCGGACAGGGGGTTATTGATGAGCAGTTCTTC.